The clone carrying this T cell receptor (beta chain) was seen a few times. The entry originates in a study of blood T cell repertoires in COVID-19. Overall study context: From the United States, Italy and Spain came samples of acute and convalescent COVID-19. From T cells, B-cell-depleted T cells, or PBMCs came the material, which was cDNA or gDNA.

The CDR3 is 15 residues long. Germline CDR1 is SGHRS and CDR2 is YFSETQ. The V segment lost 2 bases and the J segment 6 bases; nucleotides outside the gene matches: 10. The Seattle patients, enrolled during active infection, were followed longitudinally. Authors' processing steps: By means of reference gene primer amplification, nucleated cell counts were estimated. The table came from immunoSEQ multiplex PCR; TCRdb's copy has only in-frame clones and leaves some out. The V and J calls and clone size come from that table; D and trimming were worked out from the DNA. The repertoire holds roughly 200,000 clones, with approximately 85% as singletons.

This receptor was obtained from a woman of 80 years or more with COVID-19, enrolled during active disease. The sequencing sample was made of peripheral blood. V usage is TRBV5-1 and J usage is TRBJ1-2, with 7 bases fitting TRBD1. In DNA form, the CDR3 reads TGCGCCAGCAGCTTTAGCCAGGGGGACCTCGATGGCTACACCTTC. Protein: CASSFSQGDLDGYTF. Based on the CDR3 plus reference TRBV5-1 and TRBJ1-2, the full variable domain is KAGVTQTPRYLIKTRGQQVTLSCSPISGHRSVSWYQQTPGQGLQFLFEYFSETQRNKGNFPGRFSGRQFSNSRSEMNVSTLELGDSALYLCASSFSQGDLDGYTFGSGTRLTVV.